These 3 T cell receptor beta chains share one sample of origin, sequenced in a study of response to subunit inactivated influenza vaccine. One entry per CDR3 protein, called by TCRdb with MiXCR from the RT-PCR reads. The sample holds hundreds of thousands of distinct CDR3 sequences, about 25% seen once. The starting material was CD4+ T cells sorted from PBMCs, obtained 5 days after vaccination. The source of these receptors is a man over 45 who received an inactivated influenza vaccine.

J is TRBJ2-7 and V is TRBV5-1; no reliable D call. Trimming stripped 5 bases from V and 0 bases from J, with 12 bases between. Germline values: CDR1 SGHRS, CDR2 YFSETQ. This CDR3 contains 14 residues. The CDR3 DNA follows: TGCGCCAGCAGGGACGGGTTTACCTCCTACGAGCAGTACTTC. Protein product: CASRDGFTSYEQYF.

This clonotype came up many times. The V and J genes are TRBV2 and TRBJ1-5; possibly TRBD1 for D (5 bases). The ends were cut back, 7 bases at V and 1 base at J, with 14 bases in the middle. Germline-derived CDR1 and CDR2 are SNHLY and FYNNEI. This CDR3 is 15 amino acids long. The CDR3 loop is CASKPDQGSNQPQHF. For the CDR3, the DNA is TGTGCCAGCAAACCCGATCAGGGCAGCAATCAGCCCCAGCATTTT. The full variable domain, rest sourced from reference TRBV2 and TRBJ1-5, is EPEVTQTPSHQVTQMGQEVILRCVPISNHLYFYWYRQILGQKVEFLVSFYNNEISEKSEIFDDQFSVERPDGSNFTLKIRSTKLEDSAMYFCASKPDQGSNQPQHFGDGTRLSIL.

V gene TRBV29-1 combines with J gene TRBJ2-1, with 7 positions matching TRBD2. The CDR3 extends over 15 amino acids. Germline assignment: CDR1 SQVTM and CDR2 ANQGSEA. The V and J ends lost 7 bases and 6 bases, in that order; junction bases with no gene match: 15. The CDR3 here is CSAVRGTTLSNEQFF. The CDR3 DNA sequence: TGCAGCGCCGTTCGCGGGACTACCCTTTCCAATGAGCAGTTCTTC.